Listed here are 5 T cell receptor beta chains from one sample, sequenced in a study of T cell changes during pregnancy in multiple sclerosis. Sequenced by immunoSEQ multiplex PCR; TCRdb stores in-frame clones only, minus some. The sample consists of about 93,000 clones, 91% of them appearing once. Sequenced material: peripheral blood, taken after pregnancy. The receptors here all came from a female donor in good health, enrolled as a control in a pregnancy study.

In DNA form, the CDR3 reads TGTGCCAGCAGTCCGGGACAGGTTCGTGGGGACATTCAGTACTTC. This codes for CASSPGQVRGDIQYF. The gene calls are TRBV27 and TRBJ2-4, with 8 bases aligning to TRBD1. The trim removed 5 bases at V and 8 bases at J, leaving 11 bases unmatched. Germline V gene data show CDR1 as MNHEY and CDR2 as SMNVEV (reference sequence). This CDR3 is 15 amino acids long.

This chain connects TRBV10-3 to TRBJ1-6; 9 bases agree with TRBD1. V dropped 10 bases and J dropped 1; count of bases not matched to a gene: 2. The CDR3 totals 14 residues. Germline V gives CDR1 ENHRY, CDR2 SYGVKD. The chain's CDR3 is CATGQGSYNSPLHF. CDR3 nucleotide sequence: TGTGCCACCGGACAGGGGTCCTATAATTCACCCCTCCACTTT.

The V gene is TRBV4-3, the J gene TRBJ1-6; D gene unclear. The CDR3 extends over 18 amino acids. Trimming took 0 bases from V and 0 from J, leaving 12 bases between them. The V gene's germline CDR1 is LGHNA and CDR2 YSLEER. In DNA form, the CDR3 reads TGCGCCAGCAGCCAAGATCTAGCCCAAAGCTCCTATAATTCACCCCTCCACTTT. This gives the protein CASSQDLAQSSYNSPLHF.

The rearrangement links TRBV4-1 to TRBJ1-1; D is uncertain. The CDR3 totals 15 residues. The germline gives CDR1 MGHRA, CDR2 YSYEKL. Trimming removed 3 bases from V and 1 base from J, with 12 bases in between. Here the CDR3 reads CASSQSTSGNTEAFF. Written as DNA, the CDR3 is TGCGCCAGCAGCCAGTCAACAAGCGGGAACACTGAAGCTTTCTTT.

The V gene is TRBV7-9, the J gene TRBJ2-3; TRBD1 might be the D (5 bases). The CDR3 is 16 residues long. Germline CDR1 and CDR2: SEHNR and FQNEAQ (reference sequence). V shed 8 bases and J shed 2 bases, with 20 bases lying between them. The CDR3 nucleotides read TGTGCCAGCTCTTTCGTAGGGGTGGGATACACAGATACGCAGTATTTT. Protein product: CASSFVGVGYTDTQYF.